This TCR beta chain was identified in a study of blood T cells in healthy people across ages. Study in general: About one barcoded TCR beta cDNA was captured per two T cells. Study-level points and caveats: Naive CD4+ cells and diversity were both higher in long-lived donors than in aged donors.

Donors gave around 9.3 milliliters of peripheral blood apiece. Each sample gave at least 6.5 million isolated PBMCs. A second PCR, run for about 7 to 12 cycles, used a sample-barcoded 5' primer plus a J-beta primer mix. From the 5' RACE reads, TCRdb called clonotypes with MiXCR, one entry per CDR3 protein. The sample yields some 1.5 million distinct CDR3 sequences, over 25% seen once. The CDR3 runs to 15 residues. V was cut by 2 bases and J by 3 bases, with 13 bases left in between. Germline V lookup: CDR1 SGHTA, CDR2 FQGNSA. In its sample, this clonotype was seen a few times. Its specificity is unknown.

The chain employs TRBV7-2 and TRBJ1-1; tentative D call: TRBD1 (5 bases). What was sequenced was blood. This TCR was recovered from a woman aged 25 to 45 in good health. The DNA of the CDR3 is TGTGCCAGCAGCTTATCGGTGGGCAGGGACACTGAAGCTTTCTTT. Amino acids: CASSLSVGRDTEAFF.